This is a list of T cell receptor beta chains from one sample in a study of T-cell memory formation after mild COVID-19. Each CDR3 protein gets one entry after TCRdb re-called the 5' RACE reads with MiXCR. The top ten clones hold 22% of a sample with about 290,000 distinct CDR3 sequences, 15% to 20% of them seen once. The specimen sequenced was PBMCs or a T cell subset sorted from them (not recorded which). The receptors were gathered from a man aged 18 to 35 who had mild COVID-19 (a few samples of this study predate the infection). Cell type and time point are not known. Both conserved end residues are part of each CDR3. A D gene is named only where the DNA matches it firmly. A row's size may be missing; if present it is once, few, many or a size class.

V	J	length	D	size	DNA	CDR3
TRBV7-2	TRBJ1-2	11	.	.	TGTGCCAGCAGCTTCCAGTATGGCTACACCTTC	CASSFQYGYTF
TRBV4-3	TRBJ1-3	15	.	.	TGCGCCAGCAGCCAAGAGCCGTCACCTGGAAACACCATATATTTT	CASSQEPSPGNTIYF
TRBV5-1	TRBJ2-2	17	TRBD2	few	TGCGCCAGCAGCTTGATGGTAGCGGGGGGGCCCGGCGGGGAGCTGTTTTTT	CASSLMVAGGPGGELFF
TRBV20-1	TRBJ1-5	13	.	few	TGCAGTGCTAGCATGGGGACTCACCAGCCCCAGCATTTT	CSASMGTHQPQHF
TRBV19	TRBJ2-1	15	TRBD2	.	TGTGCCAGTAGTATTGCGGGGGGGCTCTACAATGAGCAGTTCTTC	CASSIAGGLYNEQFF
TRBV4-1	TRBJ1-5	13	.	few	TGCGCCAGCAGCAACCAGGGAGGTCAGCCCCAGCATTTT	CASSNQGGQPQHF
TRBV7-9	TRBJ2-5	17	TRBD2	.	TGTGCCAGCAACCCGCTAGGACTAGCGGGGGCAACAGGGGCCCAGTACTTC	CASNPLGLAGATGAQYF
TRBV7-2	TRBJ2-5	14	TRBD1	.	TGTGCCAGCAGCTTTGTAGGGGGCCGTGAGACCCAGTACTTC	CASSFVGGRETQYF
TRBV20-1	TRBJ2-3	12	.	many	TGCAGTGCTACGGGGGACACAGATACGCAGTATTTT	CSATGDTDTQYF
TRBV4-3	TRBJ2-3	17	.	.	TGCGCCAGCAGCCAAGATTCATTGGGGGGTGGAACAGATACGCAGTATTTT	CASSQDSLGGGTDTQYF
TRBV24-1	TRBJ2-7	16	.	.	TGTGCCACCAGAAGCCCCGGACAGCCTCCTTCCTACGAGCAGTACTTC	CATRSPGQPPSYEQYF
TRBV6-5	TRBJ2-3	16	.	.	TGTGCCAGCAGCCCCACGTCCAGCGGTAGATTGGATACGCAGTATTTT	CASSPTSSGRLDTQYF
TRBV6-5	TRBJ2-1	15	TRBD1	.	TGTGCCAGCAGCTACCCGGGACAGGGCTCCAATGAGCAGTTCTTC	CASSYPGQGSNEQFF
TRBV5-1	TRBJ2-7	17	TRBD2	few	TGCGCCAGCAGCACCGGACTAGCGAGCTCCCACTCCTACGAGCAGTACTTC	CASSTGLASSHSYEQYF
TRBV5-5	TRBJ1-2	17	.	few	TGTGCCAGCAGCGCCGGCAGGCTCCCGGTTGCAGGCTATGGCTACACCTTC	CASSAGRLPVAGYGYTF
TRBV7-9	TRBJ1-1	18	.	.	TGTGCCAGCAGCTTAGGGGTGGGGCTGGAGGGGCTCAACACTGAAGCTTTCTTT	CASSLGVGLEGLNTEAFF
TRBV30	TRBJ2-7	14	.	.	TGTGCCTGGAGGGACCTAGGAGGGGACTACGAGCAGTACTTC	CAWRDLGGDYEQYF
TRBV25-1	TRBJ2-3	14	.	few	TGTGCCAGCAGTGATGTGCAGGACGAGGATACGCAGTATTTT	CASSDVQDEDTQYF
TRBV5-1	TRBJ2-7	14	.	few	TGCGCCAGCAGCTTGGCTCCGGGAGTCTACGAGCAGTACTTC	CASSLAPGVYEQYF
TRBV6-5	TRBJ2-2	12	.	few	TGTGCCGGCCTTTCAGCCACCGGGGAGCTGTTTTTT	CAGLSATGELFF
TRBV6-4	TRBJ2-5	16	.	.	TGTGCCAGCAGGGGTTTCGATACAGGGAACCAAGAGACCCAGTACTTC	CASRGFDTGNQETQYF
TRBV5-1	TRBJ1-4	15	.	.	TGCGCCAGCAGCTTGGTCGGGGATCCGGGTGAAAAACTGTTTTTT	CASSLVGDPGEKLFF
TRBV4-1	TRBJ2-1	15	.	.	TGCGCCAGCAAAACGTTCCAAGGGAACTACAATGAGCAGTTCTTC	CASKTFQGNYNEQFF
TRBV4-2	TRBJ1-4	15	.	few	TGTGCCAGCAGCCCTACCTGGGGGAGTAATGAAAAACTGTTTTTT	CASSPTWGSNEKLFF
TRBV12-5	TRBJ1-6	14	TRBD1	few	TGTGCTAGTGCCAGGGACAGCCATAATTCACCCCTCCACTTT	CASARDSHNSPLHF
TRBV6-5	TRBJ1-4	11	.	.	TGTGCCAGCAGTTACGGAGAAAAACTGTTTTTT	CASSYGEKLFF
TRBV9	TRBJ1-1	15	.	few	TGTGCCAGCAGCGTAGCCCCAGGGGAGGACACTGAAGCTTTCTTT	CASSVAPGEDTEAFF
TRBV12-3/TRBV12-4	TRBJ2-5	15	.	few	TGTGCCAGCAGTGCCGGGTGGGACGTCCAAGAGACCCAGTACTTC	CASSAGWDVQETQYF
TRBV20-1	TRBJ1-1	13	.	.	TGCAGTGAGTCGGGGGAATGGAACACTGAAGCTTTCTTT	CSESGEWNTEAFF
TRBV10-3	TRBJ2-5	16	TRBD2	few	TGTGCCATCAGTGAGTCGCCTAGCGGGGGACAAGAGACCCAGTACTTC	CAISESPSGGQETQYF
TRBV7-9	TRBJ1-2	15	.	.	TGTGCCAGCAGCTTAATGTCCGGGACGAACTATGGCTACACCTTC	CASSLMSGTNYGYTF
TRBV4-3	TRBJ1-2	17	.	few	TGCGCCAGCAGCCAAGAGGTCAGGGGAAGGGGGGACTATGGCTACACCTTC	CASSQEVRGRGDYGYTF
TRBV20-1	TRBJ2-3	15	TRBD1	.	TGCAGTGCTAGAGCGGGACAGGGAGACGCAGATACGCAGTATTTT	CSARAGQGDADTQYF
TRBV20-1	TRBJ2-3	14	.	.	TGCAGTGCTAGAGCGGAGGCCCTCGTAGATACGCAGTATTTT	CSARAEALVDTQYF
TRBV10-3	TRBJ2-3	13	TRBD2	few	TGTGCCGTCCTTAGCGGGGGGATGGATACGCAGTATTTT	CAVLSGGMDTQYF
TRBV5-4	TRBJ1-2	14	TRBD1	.	TGTGCCAGCAGCTACCAGACAGGGGACTATGGCTACACCTTC	CASSYQTGDYGYTF
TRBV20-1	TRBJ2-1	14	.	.	TGCAGTGCTAGAGGTCTCGAGGGGCGCAATGAGCAGTTCTTC	CSARGLEGRNEQFF
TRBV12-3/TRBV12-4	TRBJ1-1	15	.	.	TGTGCCAGCAGCAACCGGGCCCCGGGAGGCGCTGAAGCTTTCTTT	CASSNRAPGGAEAFF
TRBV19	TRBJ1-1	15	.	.	TGTGCCAGTAGTGTGAGGTGGGCGCCGAACACTGAAGCTTTCTTT	CASSVRWAPNTEAFF
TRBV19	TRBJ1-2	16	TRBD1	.	TGTGCCAGTAGTTCCCGACAGGGGCAAGCTAACTATGGCTACACCTTC	CASSSRQGQANYGYTF
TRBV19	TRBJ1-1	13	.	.	TGTGCCAGTAGCAAGGGTTTTTACGCTGAAGCTTTCTTT	CASSKGFYAEAFF
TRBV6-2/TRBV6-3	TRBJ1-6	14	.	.	TGTGCCAGCAGTTACGGGGACCTGTATTCACCCCTCCACTTT	CASSYGDLYSPLHF
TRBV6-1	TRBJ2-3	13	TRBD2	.	TGTGCCACGGAGGAGCGGGGTGCAGATACGCAGTATTTT	CATEERGADTQYF
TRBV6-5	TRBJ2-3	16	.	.	TGTGCCAGCAGTTATATGTGGGGGGAAGGCACAGATACGCAGTATTTT	CASSYMWGEGTDTQYF
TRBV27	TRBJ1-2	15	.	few	TGTGCCAGCAGTTTAACTCCGGGGTTTTCATATGGCTACACCTTC	CASSLTPGFSYGYTF
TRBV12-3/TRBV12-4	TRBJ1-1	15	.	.	TGTGCCAGCAGTCCCGGGGGATCCCAAGGCACTGAAGCTTTCTTT	CASSPGGSQGTEAFF
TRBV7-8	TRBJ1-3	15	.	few	TGTGCCAGCAGACTCCCCGGGGCAGCTGGAAACACCATATATTTT	CASRLPGAAGNTIYF
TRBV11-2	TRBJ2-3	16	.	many	TGTGCCAGCAGCTTAGACTGGCGGCAAAGCACAGATACGCAGTATTTT	CASSLDWRQSTDTQYF